This TCR beta chain was found in a study of blood T cell repertoires in COVID-19. The table came from immunoSEQ multiplex PCR; TCRdb's copy has only in-frame clones and leaves some out. The sample contains approximately 92,000 clones, roughly 80% of which appear only once. V was clipped by 0 bases and J by 8 bases; unmatched bases: 3. This CDR3 has 15 amino acids. Germline V gives CDR1 KGHDR, CDR2 SFDVKD. Sequencing was done on a sample of peripheral blood. This rearrangement joins TRBV24-1 to TRBJ1-6; 7 nucleotides match TRBD1. The TCR comes from a man aged 45-60 years who had recovered from COVID-19. The CDR3 loop is CATSDLRQGYSPLHF. The CDR3 DNA reads as TGTGCCACCAGTGATTTGAGACAGGGATATTCACCCCTCCACTTT.